Following are 11 T cell receptor beta chains from one sample sequenced in a study of T cell changes during pregnancy in multiple sclerosis. Measured with immunoSEQ multiplex PCR; TCRdb has only the in-frame clones, and not every one. Of about 32,000 clones listed, nearly 90% are singletons. This specimen consisted of CD8+ T cells from peripheral blood mononuclear cells, obtained in the third trimester of pregnancy. Receptor source: a female donor with multiple sclerosis, enrolled in a pregnancy study.

The chain joins TRBV6-1 to TRBJ2-5; 7 bases align to TRBD1. Germline lookup yields CDR1 MNHNS and CDR2 SASEGT. CDR3 length: 13 amino acids. V trimming: 4 bases; J trimming: 5 bases; junction bases outside the gene matches: 4. Written as DNA, the CDR3 is TGTGCCAGCAGTGGACAGGGCAGGGAGACCCAGTACTTC. It encodes CASSGQGRETQYF.

CDR3 in DNA: TGCGCCAGCAGTGAGGTCCACTTAGCCAAAAACATTCAGTACTTC. It specifies CASSEVHLAKNIQYF. The J gene is TRBJ2-4, the V gene TRBV10-2; D is ambiguous. The CDR3 runs to 15 residues. Germline loops: CDR1 WSHSY, CDR2 SAAADI. V lost 2 bases and J 0 bases, leaving 8 bases between the germline ends.

The chain links TRBV2 to TRBJ1-2, with 10 bases aligning to TRBD1. The V gene's germline CDR1 is SNHLY and CDR2 FYNNEI. Trimming at V came to 6 bases and at J to 8 bases, leaving 12 bases not matched to a gene. The CDR3 length is 15 residues. CDR3 in DNA: TGTGCCAGCAGCGGAGGTGGACAGGGGGTCGACGGCTACACCTTC. Residues: CASSGGGQGVDGYTF.

The chain uses TRBV6-6 and TRBJ2-7; a possible D gene is TRBD2 (6 bases). This CDR3 contains 15 residues. Germline CDR1 and CDR2: MNHNY and SVGAGI (reference sequence). V was pared by 6 bases and J by 3 bases, with 18 bases between. CDR3 nucleotide sequence: TGTGCCAGCAGGTTCCTGCATGGAGCGGGCTACGAGCAGTACTTC. This encodes CASRFLHGAGYEQYF.

The chain is built from TRBV6-1 and TRBJ2-3; 10 positions match TRBD2. J was trimmed by 4 bases and V by 4 bases; bases with no gene match: 14. The CDR3 runs to 18 residues. CDR1 and CDR2 from the germline V gene are MNHNS and SASEGT. This chain's CDR3 is CASSGFQREGRGADTQYF. The CDR3 DNA is TGTGCCAGCAGTGGCTTCCAGCGGGAGGGCCGTGGAGCAGATACGCAGTATTTT.

The chain links TRBV5-5 to TRBJ1-1, with D maybe TRBD1 (6 bases). Germline CDR1 is SGHKS and CDR2 is YYEKEE (reference sequence). V lost 3 bases and J 1 base, leaving 7 bases between the germline ends. CDR3 length equals 13 residues. This CDR3 is CASSYRENTEAFF. The CDR3 region has the DNA TGTGCCAGCAGCTACAGGGAGAACACTGAAGCTTTCTTT.

This chain's CDR3 is CASSEVGASYEQYF. DNA of the CDR3: TGCGCCAGCAGTGAGGTGGGGGCCTCCTACGAGCAGTACTTC. This chain links TRBV10-2 with TRBJ2-7; TRBD1 is a possible D gene (6 bases). Germline assignment: CDR1 WSHSY and CDR2 SAAADI. Trimming pared 2 bases from V and 0 bases from J, leaving 8 bases between. The CDR3 loop spans 14 amino acids.

V usage is TRBV4-1 and J usage is TRBJ2-2, with D unresolved. The CDR3 covers 15 residues. Germline CDR1 MGHRA, CDR2 YSYEKL. V lost 0 bases and J lost 4, with 9 bases in between. The CDR3 here is CASSQEERITGELFF. In nucleotides, the CDR3 is TGCGCCAGCAGCCAAGAGGAGCGTATCACCGGGGAGCTGTTTTTT.

The chain recombines TRBV5-4 with TRBJ1-2, with a weak D call TRBD1 (5 bases). V lost 5 bases, J lost 6 bases, and 20 bases lay in between. CDR1 is SGHNT, CDR2 YYREEE, per germline (reference sequence). The CDR3 consists of 15 residues. CDR3 DNA sequence: TGTGCCAGCAGTGGGGGGGGATACAGGCGGCATGGCTACACCTTC. As protein: CASSGGGYRRHGYTF. The complete variable domain, with remaining parts taken from reference TRBV5-4 and TRBJ1-2, reads ETGVTQSPTHLIKTRGQQVTLRCSSQSGHNTVSWYQQALGQGPQFIFQYYREEENGRGNFPPRFSGLQFPNYSSELNVNALELDDSALYLCASSGGGYRRHGYTFGSGTRLTVV.

The chain combines TRBV19 with TRBJ1-5; TRBD1 matches 10 bases. Trimming cost V 5 bases and J 5 bases; bases outside gene matches: 9. Germline lookup yields CDR1 LNHDA and CDR2 SQIVND (reference sequence). The CDR3 consists of 16 residues. For the CDR3, the DNA is TGTGCCAGTAGTCCTCCGGGACAGGGGTCGGATCAGCCCCAGCATTTT. It translates to CASSPPGQGSDQPQHF.

The J gene is TRBJ2-7, the V gene TRBV2, with TRBD2 matching over 8 bases. CDR3 size: 14 residues. The germline CDR1 and CDR2 sequences are SNHLY and FYNNEI. V lost 4 bases, J lost 5 bases, and 7 bases stayed unmatched. The CDR3 region is CASSAGGGGDEQYF. The CDR3 region has the DNA TGTGCCAGCAGTGCGGGAGGGGGAGGGGACGAGCAGTACTTC.